This record concerns one T cell receptor (beta chain) sequence. The clone's antigen remains unknown. Base qualities are not at hand, and no much larger clone is one base apart. The CDR3, cysteine through phenylalanine, is 14 amino acids long. Just CDR3 DNA is preserved here, 42 bases in frame from base 1. V loses 6 bases at its end and J loses 1 base; junction bases beyond the gene matches: 2. Reading the germline V gene gives CDR1 SGHVS and CDR2 FQNEAQ. The cohort was made up of approximately 700 healthy bone marrow donors. At the time of sampling, all cohort members were nominally healthy, though unrecorded immune exposures were likely present. The donor was CMV seropositive and was included in the group of 250 to 300 seropositive cohort members. Each donor provided a peripheral blood sample, and peripheral blood mononuclear cells were used for TCR beta sequencing. The Qiagen DNeasy Blood Extraction Kit was used to extract genomic DNA from the blood cell samples.

The data were obtained in a study of cytomegalovirus exposure and HLA in healthy donors (dated by TCRdb to 2016 to 2017). With respect to the entire study: In an earlier analysis of under 600 of the donors, about 260 Gb of sequence data and 90 million to 120 million unique TCR beta sequences from 150 million to 200 million T cells were reported. Approximately 300 gigabases of sequencing data and around 88 million unique TCR sequences made up an early release that covered approximately 620 HLA-typed donors. Among the approximately 400 genotyped donors, approximately 81% belonged to the genetic ancestry cluster associated with self-reported Caucasian donors. The study aimed to test whether cataloging public T cell receptors could reveal signatures of past pathogen exposure. The T cell repertoires of some 700 subjects were profiled by immunosequencing and related to cytomegalovirus serostatus. Along with the approximately 700-subject first cohort, a separate validation cohort of more than 90 different subjects was used. To predict cytomegalovirus infection status, the study combined high-throughput TCR immunosequencing, statistical association of individual TCRs with disease status, and machine learning. To study patterns of TCR occurrence, a later analysis re-analyzed previously published TCR beta repertoires from more than 550 donors and added high-resolution HLA genotyping. Rather than using new phenotypic data, the later analysis identified candidate immune exposures from TCR beta sequences and from how often those sequences occurred across donors. An earlier analysis of roughly 600 of the donors used high-throughput TCR beta sequencing to judge whether each TCR beta V gene segment behaved as functional or pseudogenic. Donor age, sex, ethnicity and CMV serostatus were compiled alongside the repertoire data. A later genetic analysis used genome-wide SNP genotypes for about 65% of the 666 donors, treating that subset as a discovery cohort. All discovery cohort repertoires had been generated on a single sequencing platform. HLA typing covered class I and class II loci at four-digit resolution. Typing coverage differed by locus: A, B, C, DRB1 and DQB1 were typed in about 620-640 donors, DQA1 in approximately 520, DPA1 in some 610, and DPB1 in 472. Four to six DR-DQ haplotypes were handled as single units for association and clustering, since linkage in the cohort was strong. Across approximately 400 genotyped donors of the cohort, an average of roughly 250,000 unique TCR beta nucleotide sequences per donor were sequenced, and approximately 17% of those sequences were non-productive.

Results and caveats for the whole study, not just this receptor: Because counts were too low, about 17 rarely observed V segments, including chromosome 9 orphons, were excluded from the earlier analysis of under 650 of the donors. The study listed over 150 TCR beta chains as associated with cytomegalovirus. In a later analysis, TCR association rates were found to vary across HLA loci, with the most associated TCRs seen for DRB1 alleles and the fewest for HLA-C alleles. Because HLA typing was unavailable for some donors at each locus, only the typed subset was used in association tests. A cluster of highly shared sequence variants was judged likely to represent a technical artifact of the sequencing pipeline. Linkage disequilibrium might explain the correlated functional status among segregating V segments, but an unknown experimental factor could not be ruled out. In both the original and validation cohorts, the classifier was reported to diagnose cytomegalovirus status with high specificity and sensitivity. Three of the identified cytomegalovirus-associated TCR beta chains were confirmed in vitro to be specific for cytomegalovirus antigens. Assigning TCR associations to individual alleles was difficult when HLA alleles, especially DR and DQ, strongly co-occurred. An earlier analysis of 450 to 750 of the donors showed that most TCR beta V segments appeared in productive rearrangements either about 90% or about 30% of the time, which broadly matched IMGT annotations. This cohort had only TCR beta chains sequenced, and the lack of alpha or paired-chain data limited which features could be detected. Compared with the roughly 600-donor mean, donors in an Asian-associated ancestry cluster had fewer N-insertions in productive TCRs, according to a later genetic analysis. A further reported finding was that TCR beta sequences accurately predicted the HLA-A and HLA-B alleles for most subjects in the first cohort. A later analysis found that most CMV-associated TCR beta chains appeared HLA-restricted, with HLA associations seemingly driven largely by CMV exposure. It was suggested by the authors that the approach could potentially be generalized to other disease states and immunological phenotypes. Some IMGT-functional V segments, including TRBV6-2 and TRBV6-3, could not be told apart with the 87-base-pair reads, so those segments were excluded. Roughly uniform sequencing depth across donors was assumed in presence/absence analyses, although this assumption may not hold. In a later analysis, HLA-associated TCR beta chains were found to be more clonally expanded and to have lower generation probabilities than equally common non-associated chains. In a later genetic analysis, a missense DCLRE1C variant was associated with V-gene and J-gene trimming of TCR beta chains, and the association was replicated in an independent cohort. While some public TCRs were present in many individuals, most TCR sequences turned up only very rarely across donors. The only immune exposure information available for the cohort was CMV serostatus. In a later analysis, several top co-occurrence clusters were reported to appear linked to parvovirus B19, influenza, CMV and Epstein-Barr virus. At a false discovery rate of 0.05, a later analysis linked under 20,000 TCR beta sequences to specific HLA alleles.

Libraries were prepared through the immunoSEQ multiplex PCR assay. A mixture of 60 forward primers for TCR Vbeta segments and 13 reverse primers for TCR Jbeta segments was used in the multiplex PCR. The CDR3 region of rearranged TCR beta genes was amplified from genomic DNA by a multiplex PCR assay. The Illumina HiSeq System was used to sequence the amplified TCR beta libraries as 87-base-pair reads. The paper's processing steps were these. A later analysis tallied 80 million to 95 million unique TCR beta chains across the 666 repertoires, and around 9.9 million of those chains were shared by two or more donors. To remove PCR and sequencing errors, raw reads were error-corrected and collapsed into unique sequences using a nearest-neighbor algorithm that merged closely related sequences. V, D and J gene segments were assigned by aligning CDR3 sequences to IMGT reference sequences. For a sequence to be retained, at least a six-nucleotide match to both a V gene segment and a J gene segment was required. A rearrangement was called productive if the CDR3 had no stop codons and remained in frame with V and J, and every other rearrangement was called non-productive. CDR3 was defined according to IMGT convention as the region running from the second conserved V-encoded cysteine to the conserved J-encoded phenylalanine. The earlier analysis of approximately 590 of the donors excluded any sequence lacking an unambiguous match to a single V gene segment. In an earlier analysis of around 600 of the donors, V segments were called functional above 56.7% productive rearrangements and were called segregating when the between-donor standard deviation exceeded 5%. A statistical classification framework was built to diagnose cytomegalovirus status from the catalog of TCR beta chain sequences. A later analysis assigned V and J genes by comparing TCR nucleotide sequences with IMGT/GENE-DB human TR gene sequences. A later analysis assigned CDR3 sequences and most-parsimonious VDJ recombination scenarios with the TCRdist pipeline. In a later analysis, each TCR beta chain was defined by its CDR3 amino acid sequence together with its V-gene family, and reads without a unique V-gene family were excluded. As a way to deal with suspected cross-contamination and a sequencing artifact, a later analysis dropped 450 to 600 nucleotide sequences that were highly shared and had low generation probability. In a later analysis, a clonal expansion index was calculated for each public chain from normalized within-repertoire ranks of inferred template counts. In a later analysis, generation probabilities were computed using a VDJ recombination model fitted to out-of-frame rearrangements, and the results were checked against IGoR. A later analysis scored TCR-TCR, TCR-HLA and TCR-CMV co-occurrence with hypergeometric tests, applying a repertoire-size bias correction to TCR pairs. To estimate false discovery rates, a later analysis permuted the HLA or CMV assignments 20 times. In a later analysis, co-occurring TCRs were grouped using DBSCAN, with TCRdist sequence similarity added in when clustering inside HLA-allele-positive subsets. Co-occurrence clustering excluded repertoires with fewer than 30,000 or more than 120,000 public chains, plus five with anomalous nucleotide sharing. TCRdb took over this immuneACCESS table, retaining in-frame rearrangements with V and J assigned. Such tables are incomplete; in checked studies, under half of the missing clones stem from an unresolved V gene, and the remainder is unexplained. V and J calls and clone size come straight from that table; D and trimming were deduced from the DNA. This sample is represented by 55,000 to 70,000 clones; around 74% of them were singletons. The biggest ten clones account for around 10% of the sample.

The chain was built from TRBV7-8 and TRBJ2-5, and 10 bases in between align with TRBD2. The clonotype comes from a woman aged 55-69 years in good health and CMV-seropositive. Sample: PBMCs. The CDR3 corresponds to CASSLAGVQETQYF. The DNA sequence is given as TGTGCCAGCAGTCTAGCGGGGGTCCAAGAGACCCAGTACTTC. Where the CDR3 stops, the reference TRBV7-8 and TRBJ2-5 genes take over; the full variable domain is GAGVSQSPRYKVAKRGQDVALRCDPISGHVSLFWYQQALGQGPEFLTYFQNEAQLDKSGLPSDRFFAERPEGSVSTLKIQRTQQEDSAVYLCASSLAGVQETQYFGPGTRLLVL.